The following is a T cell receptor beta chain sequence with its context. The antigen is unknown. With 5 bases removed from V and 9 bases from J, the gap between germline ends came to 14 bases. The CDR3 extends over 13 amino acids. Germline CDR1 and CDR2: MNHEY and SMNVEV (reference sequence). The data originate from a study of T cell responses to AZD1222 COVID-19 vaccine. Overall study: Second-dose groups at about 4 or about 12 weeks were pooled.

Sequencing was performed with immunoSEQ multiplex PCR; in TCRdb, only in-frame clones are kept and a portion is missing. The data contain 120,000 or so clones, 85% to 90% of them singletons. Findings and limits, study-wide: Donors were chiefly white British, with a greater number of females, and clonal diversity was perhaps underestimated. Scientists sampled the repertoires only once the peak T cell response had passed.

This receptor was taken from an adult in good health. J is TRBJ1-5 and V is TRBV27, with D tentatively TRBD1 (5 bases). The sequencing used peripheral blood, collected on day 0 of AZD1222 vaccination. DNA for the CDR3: TGTGCCAGCAGTATCGACAGCTCAGGGCCCCAGCATTTT. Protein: CASSIDSSGPQHF.